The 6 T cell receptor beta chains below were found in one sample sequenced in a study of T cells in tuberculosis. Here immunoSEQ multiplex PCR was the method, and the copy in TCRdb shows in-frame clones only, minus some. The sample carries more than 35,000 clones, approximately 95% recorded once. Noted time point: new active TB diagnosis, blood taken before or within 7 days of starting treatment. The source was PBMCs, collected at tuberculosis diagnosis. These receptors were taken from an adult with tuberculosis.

For the CDR3, the DNA is TGTGCCATCAGCTTACAGGGTACGGGGACTGAAGCTTTCTTT. Protein: CAISLQGTGTEAFF. V is TRBV10-3 and J is TRBJ1-1; possible D gene TRBD1, 6 bases. The CDR3 totals 14 residues. Per germline, CDR1 ENHRY and CDR2 SYGVKD. V was shortened by 6 bases and J by 5 bases, with 16 bases between the two germline ends.

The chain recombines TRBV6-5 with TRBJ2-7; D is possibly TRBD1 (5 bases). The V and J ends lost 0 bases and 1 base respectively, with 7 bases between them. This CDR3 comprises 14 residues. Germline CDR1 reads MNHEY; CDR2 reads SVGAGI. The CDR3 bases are TGTGCCAGCAGTTACTCACGACAGTCCTACGAGCAGTACTTC. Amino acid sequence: CASSYSRQSYEQYF.

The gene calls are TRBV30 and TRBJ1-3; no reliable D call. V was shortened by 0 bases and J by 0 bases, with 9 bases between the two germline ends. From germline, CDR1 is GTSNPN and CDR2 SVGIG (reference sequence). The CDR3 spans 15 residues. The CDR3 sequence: CAWSVSLSSGNTIYF. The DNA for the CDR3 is TGTGCCTGGAGTGTGTCACTGAGCTCTGGAAACACCATATATTTT.

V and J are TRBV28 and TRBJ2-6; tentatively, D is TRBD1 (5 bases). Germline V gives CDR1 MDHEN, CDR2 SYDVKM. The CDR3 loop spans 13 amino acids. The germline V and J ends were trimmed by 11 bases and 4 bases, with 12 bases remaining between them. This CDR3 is CACLGAGANVLTF. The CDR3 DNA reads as TGTGCCTGTCTAGGGGCAGGGGCCAACGTCCTGACTTTC.

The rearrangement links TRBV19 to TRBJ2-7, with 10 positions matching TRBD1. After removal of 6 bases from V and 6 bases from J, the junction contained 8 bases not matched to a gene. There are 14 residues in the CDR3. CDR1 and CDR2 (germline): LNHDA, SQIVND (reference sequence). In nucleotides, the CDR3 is TGTGCCAGTAGCTCCGGGACAGGGGTTGGCGAGCAGTACTTC. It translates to CASSSGTGVGEQYF.

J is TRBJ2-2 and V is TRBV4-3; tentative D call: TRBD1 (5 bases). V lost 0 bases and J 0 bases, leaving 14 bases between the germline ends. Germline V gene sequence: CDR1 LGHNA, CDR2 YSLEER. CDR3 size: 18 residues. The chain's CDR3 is CASSQEVLRAANTGELFF. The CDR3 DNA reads TGCGCCAGCAGCCAAGAAGTACTCAGGGCAGCGAACACCGGGGAGCTGTTTTTT.